This T cell receptor (beta chain) was recovered during a study of T cell changes during pregnancy in multiple sclerosis. This clone was observed a few times. The CDR3 sequence is 14 residues long. The germline V and J ends were trimmed by 4 bases and 2 bases, with 10 bases remaining between them. Germline CDR1 MGHDK, CDR2 SYGVNS. Sequencing was performed with immunoSEQ multiplex PCR; in TCRdb, only in-frame clones are kept and a portion is missing. The sample yields 25,000 or so clones, about nine tenths seen once. The sequence was obtained from a female donor with multiple sclerosis, enrolled in a pregnancy study. The starting material was CD8+ T cells from peripheral blood mononuclear cells, obtained before pregnancy. The V gene is TRBV25-1, the J gene TRBJ2-3; D is possibly TRBD1 (5 bases). CDR3 bases: TGTGCCAGCAGTGGTAGACAGTACACAGATACGCAGTATTTT. Encoded protein: CASSGRQYTDTQYF. Full variable domain (missing parts from reference TRBV25-1 and TRBJ2-3): EADIYQTPRYLVIGTGKKITLECSQTMGHDKMYWYQQDPGMELHLIHYSYGVNSTEKGDLSSESTVSRIRTEHFPLTLESARPSHTSQYLCASSGRQYTDTQYFGPGTRLTVL.